This entry lists 18 T cell receptor beta chains sequenced from one sample in a study of preoperative IRX-2 immunotherapy in early breast cancer. Profiling relied on immunoSEQ multiplex PCR, and the TCRdb table lists in-frame clones only, not all of them. The sample contains about 23,000 clones, 85% to 90% of which appear only once. Sample treatment: preoperative locoregional IRX-2 cytokine immunotherapy. The sequenced sample was tumor tissue, obtained after IRX-2 immunotherapy. These receptors came from a human donor with breast cancer.

This chain uses TRBV18 with TRBJ2-4; D might be TRBD1 (5 bases). Germline CDR1 reads KGHSH; CDR2 reads LQKENI. With 3 bases removed from V and 3 bases from J, the gap between germline ends came to 12 bases. CDR3 length equals 15 residues. This CDR3 reads CASSPPGSSKNIQYF. The DNA for the CDR3 is TGTGCCAGCTCACCGCCAGGGTCGAGCAAAAACATTCAGTACTTC.

The chain recombines TRBV18 with TRBJ2-3, with D unclear. CDR1 is KGHSH and CDR2 is LQKENI in the germline V gene. The CDR3 runs 13 residues. Trimming pared 5 bases from V and 5 bases from J, leaving 11 bases between. CDR3 residues: CASSGQEGDTQYF. The CDR3 region has the DNA TGTGCCAGCTCAGGGCAGGAAGGAGATACGCAGTATTTT. Full variable domain (remainder filled in from reference TRBV18 and TRBJ2-3): NAGVMQNPRHLVRRRGQEARLRCSPMKGHSHVYWYRQLPEEGLKFMVYLQKENIIDESGMPKERFSAEFPKEGPSILRIQQVVRGDSAAYFCASSGQEGDTQYFGPGTRLTVL.

CDR3 nucleotides: TGCGCCAGCAGCCCCCTCTCCGGAGGCGGGGAGCTGTTTTTT. Amino acids: CASSPLSGGGELFF. The rearrangement links TRBV5-1 to TRBJ2-2, with TRBD2 as a possible D gene (5 bases). The germline CDR1 and CDR2 sequences are SGHRS and YFSETQ. The CDR3 length is 14 residues. Trimming removed 4 bases at V and 7 bases at J, with 14 bases between.

The DNA of the CDR3 is TGTGCCAGCAGTGATACAGGGGCTCGGACTGAAGCTTTCTTT. It is translated as CASSDTGARTEAFF. The chain carries TRBV2 and TRBJ1-1; 7 bases are a match to TRBD1. V trimming: 3 bases; J trimming: 5 bases; junction bases outside the gene matches: 6. There are 14 residues in the CDR3. Germline values: CDR1 SNHLY, CDR2 FYNNEI.

The V gene is TRBV2, the J gene TRBJ2-7; D may be TRBD1 (5 bases). CDR3 length equals 12 residues. Germline V gene data show CDR1 as SNHLY and CDR2 as FYNNEI. V lost 3 bases and J lost 2, with 5 bases in between. CDR3 in DNA: TGTGCCAGCAGTGAGGACACCTACGAGCAGTACTTC. Amino acids: CASSEDTYEQYF. The whole variable domain, remainder taken from reference TRBV2 and TRBJ2-7, is EPEVTQTPSHQVTQMGQEVILRCVPISNHLYFYWYRQILGQKVEFLVSFYNNEISEKSEIFDDQFSVERPDGSNFTLKIRSTKLEDSAMYFCASSEDTYEQYFGPGTRLTVT.

This chain uses TRBV6-1 with TRBJ2-7; 7 bases fit TRBD1. Per germline, CDR1 MNHNS and CDR2 SASEGT. CDR3 size: 12 residues. V lost 6 bases, J lost 6 bases, and 5 bases stayed unmatched. CDR3 region: CASRATGAEQYF. DNA of the CDR3: TGTGCCAGCAGAGCTACAGGGGCCGAGCAGTACTTC.

The chain joins TRBV5-8 to TRBJ1-5; a possible D gene is TRBD1 (6 bases). This CDR3 has 16 residues. Per the germline V gene, CDR1 is SGHTS and CDR2 is YDEGEE. The germline V and J ends were trimmed by 3 bases and 6 bases, with 19 bases remaining between them. The CDR3 DNA is TGTGCCAGCAGCTCCGGTGGTAGGGAAGGGGGTCAGCCCCAGCATTTT. Translated, it gives CASSSGGREGGQPQHF.

CDR3 protein: CAWSNIMNTEAFF. The CDR3 nucleotides are TGTGCCTGGAGTAATATAATGAACACTGAAGCTTTCTTT. J is TRBJ1-1 and V is TRBV30; no firm D call. V lost 2 bases to trimming and J lost 0 bases, with 7 bases between them. CDR1 and CDR2 from the germline V gene are GTSNPN and SVGIG (reference sequence). This CDR3 region has 13 residues.

The chain employs TRBV4-1 and TRBJ1-1, with D unresolved. The V end was cut by 0 bases, the J end by 2 bases, with 13 bases between. CDR1 and CDR2 from the germline V gene are MGHRA and YSYEKL. The CDR3 is 16 residues long. CDR3 sequence: CASSQEIGQSNTEAFF. The CDR3 coding sequence is TGCGCCAGCAGCCAAGAAATTGGCCAGAGCAACACTGAAGCTTTCTTT.

The CDR3 coding sequence is TGTGCCAGCAGTGCCCGACGGACGGAGAGGTTTTTGGATGAGCAGTTCTTC. Encoded protein: CASSARRTERFLDEQFF. This rearrangement joins TRBV27 to TRBJ2-1; D call uncertain. This CDR3 contains 17 residues. With 5 bases removed from V and 8 bases from J, the gap between germline ends came to 25 bases. Germline V gene lookup returns CDR1 MNHEY and CDR2 SMNVEV (reference sequence).

V is TRBV5-4 and J is TRBJ2-7; D ambiguous. Germline CDR1 reads SGHNT; CDR2 reads YYREEE (reference sequence). Trimming left V 3 bases short and J 0 bases short, with 7 bases between. The CDR3 covers 13 residues. CDR3 in amino acids: CASSSRSSYEQYF. Here the CDR3 DNA reads TGTGCCAGCAGCTCCAGGAGCTCCTACGAGCAGTACTTC.

The gene calls are TRBV11-3 and TRBJ2-5, with D possibly being TRBD1 (7 bases). The V gene's germline CDR1 is SGHNT and CDR2 YENEEA. With 5 bases removed from V and 2 bases from J, the gap between germline ends came to 9 bases. The CDR3 covers 13 residues. The CDR3: CASSAGGQETQYF. The CDR3 DNA is TGTGCCAGCAGCGCAGGGGGGCAAGAGACCCAGTACTTC. The entire variable domain, with the rest obtained from reference TRBV11-3 and TRBJ2-5, is as follows: EAGVVQSPRYKIIEKKQPVAFWCNPISGHNTLYWYLQNLGQGPELLIRYENEEAVDDSQLPKDRFSAERLKGVDSTLKIQPAELGDSAVYLCASSAGGQETQYFGPGTRLLVL.

The chain combines TRBV5-5 with TRBJ1-1, with TRBD1 matching 10 bases. This CDR3 comprises 14 residues. The germline V gene has CDR1 SGHKS and CDR2 YYEKEE (reference sequence). The J segment lost 4 bases and the V segment lost 1 base, leaving 1 base of the junction unmatched. The CDR3 loop is CASSLWDRGTEAFF. The DNA for the CDR3 is TGTGCCAGCAGCTTGTGGGACAGGGGCACTGAAGCTTTCTTT.

This clone was picked up one time. The chain employs TRBV2 and TRBJ2-3; TRBD2 agrees at 8 bases. The CDR3 extends over 16 amino acids. J lost 0 bases, V lost 1 base, and 3 bases had no gene match. In germline, CDR1 is SNHLY, CDR2 FYNNEI. CDR3 nucleotides: TGTGCCAGCAGTGAAGGACTAGCGCGAAGCACAGATACGCAGTATTTT. This sequence encodes CASSEGLARSTDTQYF.

The CDR3 nucleotides read TGCGCCAGCAGCACCGGACAGGCGAGGAACACTGAAGCTTTCTTT. This gives the protein CASSTGQARNTEAFF. V and J are TRBV5-1 and TRBJ1-1; 7 nucleotides agree with TRBD1. Germline V CDR1 and CDR2: SGHRS, YFSETQ. The V segment lost 4 bases and the J segment 1 base; nucleotides outside the gene matches: 7. The CDR3 contains 15 residues. Full variable domain (outside the CDR3, taken from reference TRBV5-1 and TRBJ1-1): KAGVTQTPRYLIKTRGQQVTLSCSPISGHRSVSWYQQTPGQGLQFLFEYFSETQRNKGNFPGRFSGRQFSNSRSEMNVSTLELGDSALYLCASSTGQARNTEAFFGQGTRLTVV.

The chain joins TRBV7-9 to TRBJ1-5; 10 nucleotides align to TRBD1. The CDR3 covers 15 residues. Germline trimming cut 4 bases from V and 4 bases from J; bases unmatched to any gene: 4. From germline, CDR1 is SEHNR and CDR2 FQNEAQ (reference sequence). The CDR3 nucleotides are TGTGCCAGCAGCTGGGGGACAGGGGATAATCAGCCCCAGCATTTT. This translates into CASSWGTGDNQPQHF. The full variable domain, its missing parts supplied by reference TRBV7-9 and TRBJ1-5, is DTGVSQNPRHKITKRGQNVTFRCDPISEHNRLYWYRQTLGQGPEFLTYFQNEAQLEKSRLLSDRFSAERPKGSFSTLEIQRTEQGDSAMYLCASSWGTGDNQPQHFGDGTRLSIL.

V usage is TRBV28 and J usage is TRBJ2-7, with a possible D match to TRBD1 (6 bases). In germline, CDR1 is MDHEN, CDR2 SYDVKM. This CDR3 is 15 amino acids long. The ends were cut back, 4 bases at V and 6 bases at J, with 19 bases in the middle. In DNA form, the CDR3 reads TGTGCCAGCAGTTGGATGACAGGCCCTTTGGGCGAGCAGTACTTC. It translates to CASSWMTGPLGEQYF.

The rearrangement uses TRBV28 and TRBJ2-1; tentatively, D is TRBD2 (7 bases). There are 15 residues in the CDR3. V lost 4 bases, J lost 3 bases, and 13 bases lay in between. Germline V lookup: CDR1 MDHEN, CDR2 SYDVKM. CDR3 in amino acids: CASSSEAGHYNEQFF. CDR3 DNA: TGTGCCAGCAGTTCCGAAGCGGGACACTACAATGAGCAGTTCTTC.